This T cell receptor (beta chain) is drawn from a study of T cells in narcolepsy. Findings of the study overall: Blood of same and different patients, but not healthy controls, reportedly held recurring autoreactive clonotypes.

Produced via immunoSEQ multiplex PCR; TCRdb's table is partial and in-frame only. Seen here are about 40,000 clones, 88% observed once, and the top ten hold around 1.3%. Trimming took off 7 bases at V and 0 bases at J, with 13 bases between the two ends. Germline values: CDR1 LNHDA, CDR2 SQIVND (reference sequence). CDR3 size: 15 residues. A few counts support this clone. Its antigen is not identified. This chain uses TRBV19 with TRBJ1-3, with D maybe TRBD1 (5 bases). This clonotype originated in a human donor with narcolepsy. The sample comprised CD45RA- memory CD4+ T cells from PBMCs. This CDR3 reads CASKGDGSSGNTIYF. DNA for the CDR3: TGTGCCAGTAAAGGGGACGGTAGCTCTGGAAACACCATATATTTT.